This TCR beta chain was captured by sequencing in a study of blood T cell repertoires in COVID-19. The protocol was immunoSEQ multiplex PCR, while the TCRdb copy is restricted to in-frame clones and leaves out a portion. The sample shows over 150,000 clones, approximately 85% of them seen only once. V shed 3 bases, J shed 2 bases, and the junction held 7 bases outside the gene matches. Per the germline V gene, CDR1 is SGDLS and CDR2 is YYNGEE. The CDR3 totals 16 residues. The TCR comes from a woman aged 60-75 years with COVID-19, enrolled during active disease. V is TRBV9 and J is TRBJ2-3; TRBD1 agrees at 9 bases. Sequenced input: peripheral blood. CDR3 region: CASSARTGANTDTQYF. For the CDR3, the DNA is TGTGCCAGCAGCGCCAGGACAGGGGCCAACACAGATACGCAGTATTTT.